This TCR beta chain derives from a study of cytomegalovirus exposure and HLA in healthy donors. Study-wide background: The approximately 130 validation repertoires and the 666 first-cohort repertoires shared a platform, a later analysis reported.

There are 14 residues in the CDR3. Germline V gene data show CDR1 as LNHDA and CDR2 as SQIVND (reference sequence). The ends were cut back, 3 bases at V and 3 bases at J, with 9 bases in the middle. Produced via immunoSEQ multiplex PCR; TCRdb's table is partial and in-frame only. The sample holds 250,000 to 400,000 clones, 88% seen once. Findings and caveats of the study: Most TCR sequences were rare, but some public TCRs occurred in many donors. Cytomegalovirus status, reportedly, was diagnosed with high specificity and sensitivity by the classifier. Overall, approximately 150 TCR beta chains were annotated as cytomegalovirus-associated.

Worth noting for this clone: What it binds is unknown.

The sequenced sample was PBMCs. The chain joins TRBV19 to TRBJ1-3, with D perhaps TRBD1 (5 bases). This clonotype was sampled from a man younger than 45 in good health and CMV-seronegative. The CDR3 sequence: CASSIGGDGNTIYF. CDR3 coding DNA: TGTGCCAGTAGTATCGGGGGGGATGGAAACACCATATATTTT.